The source of this TCR beta chain is a study of shared clonotypes between healthy human individuals (dated by TCRdb to the early 2020s). Study-wide context: The cohort comprised a couple of women and a few men aged 18 to 49 years. For each donor, CD4 naive and CD4 memory were each given three plates, CD8 naive was given two plates, and CD8 memory was given one plate. To estimate repertoire size and how much clonotype sharing occurs between individuals, the study deeply sequenced the blood TCR repertoires of several healthy adults. Each donor's leukapheresis produced roughly between roughly 0.9 and 9 billion PBMCs. To increase sequencing depth and limit assay-specific biases, TCR repertoire library preparation and sequencing were carried out by different laboratories using diverse techniques.

Using the deep immunoSEQ assay, TCR CDR3 regions were amplified from genomic DNA by multiplex PCR. For each cell subset, the extracted genomic DNA was distributed evenly across all wells of several immunoSEQ 96-well plates, and each plate served as one replicate. For sorted subsets, approximately 210 ng of genomic DNA, equivalent to 25,000 to 35,000 T cell genomes, went into each replicate PCR. The purified libraries were quantified using a Qubit 3.0 fluorometer, sized with a Bioanalyzer 2100, and then quantified again using the KAPA Library Quantification kit. Each immunoSEQ 96-well plate was sequenced on its own single-read 150-cycle Illumina NextSeq 550 flow cell. In the paper's pipeline: The immunoSEQ output contained only junctional sequences without quality scores, so filtering could not match that applied to full-length reads. Sequences were annotated with PyIR, a Python wrapper for IgBLAST v1.9, and V/J genes and CDR3 were assigned using IMGT germline references. Any read was removed if the V/J assignment was weak (E-value above 1e-6), the CDR3 was missing, or the read contained stop codons, out-of-frame junctions, or ambiguous translated residues. A V3J clonotype was defined by an identical inferred V gene, J gene, and CDR3 amino acid sequence. Percentage overlap between repertoires was computed as shared unique clonotypes divided by the size of the smaller repertoire. Richness of each repertoire was evaluated using RTK rarefaction, the Chao1 estimator, and Recon v2.1 estimates of unobserved clonotypes. Generation probabilities for all TCRbeta clonotypes obtained by the gDNA method from a handful of donors were computed using OLGA. TCRdb stores this immuneACCESS table with in-frame sequences only. Part of the clones is absent; in the studies checked, under half of the shortfall reflects unresolved V genes, and no reason is known for the rest. V and J calls and clone size follow that table, whereas D and trimming were derived from the DNA. This sample is represented by approximately 600,000 clones; roughly 95% of them were singletons. Around 0.12% of the sample is taken by the ten largest.

CD8 naive samples were CD45RO-negative cells positively selected for CCR7, giving a CD45RA+CCR7+ population that excluded TemRA cells. The donors were healthy, HIV-negative adults who had no recently reported acute infections or vaccinations. Only Caucasian adults living in Nashville, Tennessee, USA were represented among the donors. Blood was obtained by leukapheresis, after which PBMCs were separated by Ficoll-Histopaque density gradient centrifugation and cryopreserved in liquid nitrogen vapor phase. Analytical flow cytometry was used to check the purity and quantity of every magnetically sorted T cell population. Genomic DNA was isolated from each sorted fraction and quantified by UV absorbance on a Nanodrop 2000c. The study at large found these results: Compared with non-shared clonotypes, the clonotypes found in all four sorted-subset donors had higher generation probabilities. Sampling was restricted to blood, and TCR repertoires in tissue are likely to differ from TCR repertoires in blood. Because the study included only a small number of donors, the genetic and exposure-history diversity represented was limited. Rarefaction of sorted-subset datasets indicated incomplete sequencing despite the large sequencing depth. Larger estimated clonotype richness was generally found for naive subsets than for memory subsets. Around 5.4% of naive CD4, 3.5% of naive CD8, roughly 2.4% of memory CD4, and about 0.4% of memory CD8 clonotypes were shared across a few donors. Based on pairwise subsampling, the degree of clonotype sharing among donors was expected to be affected by sequencing depth.

The germline V gene sets CDR1 to SGHDT and CDR2 to YYEEEE. The CDR3, cysteine through phenylalanine, is 15 amino acids long. Only CDR3 DNA remains: 45 bases, in frame from the first base. V trim: 0 bases; J trim: 3 bases; unmatched bases: 5. On this clone: The clone's antigen remains unknown. No base quality values were provided; no much bigger clone lies one nucleotide off.

The TCR comes from a woman between 25 and 40 years old in good health. The sequence joins TRBV5-6 to TRBJ2-7, and 8 junctional nucleotides match TRBD2. Sequences were obtained from naive CD8+ T cells sorted from blood. What the cell subset or site label conveys for this sample: CD45RA+CCR7+. The CDR3 region: CASSLGVAGYYEQYF. Read as DNA, the sequence is TGTGCCAGCAGCTTGGGGGTAGCGGGGTACTACGAGCAGTACTTC.